The 30 T cell receptor beta chains below come from one sample, sequenced in a study of technical replicates of blood from a handful of donors. Profiled with immunoSEQ multiplex PCR; TCRdb holds only in-frame clones, not every one. Here the sample spans roughly 79,000 clones, 85% to 95% being singletons. What was sequenced was T cells isolated from PBMCs. The receptor set was obtained from a human donor in good health.

V gene TRBV7-9 combines with J gene TRBJ1-4, with D perhaps matching TRBD1 (6 bases). Germline values: CDR1 SEHNR, CDR2 FQNEAQ (reference sequence). The CDR3 sequence is 16 residues long. The V end lost 5 bases, the J end lost 0 bases, and 13 bases lay between the germline ends. The CDR3 reads CASSLVRQATNEKLFF. DNA of the CDR3: TGTGCCAGCAGCCTCGTCAGACAGGCAACTAATGAAAAACTGTTTTTT. The complete variable domain, with remaining parts taken from reference TRBV7-9 and TRBJ1-4, reads DTGVSQNPRHKITKRGQNVTFRCDPISEHNRLYWYRQTLGQGPEFLTYFQNEAQLEKSRLLSDRFSAERPKGSFSTLEIQRTEQGDSAMYLCASSLVRQATNEKLFFGSGTQLSVL.

The chain couples TRBV25-1 to TRBJ2-7; 8 bases agree with TRBD2. The J segment lost 3 bases and the V segment lost 8 bases, leaving 9 bases of the junction unmatched. This CDR3 comprises 14 residues. Germline values: CDR1 MGHDK, CDR2 SYGVNS. Here the CDR3 reads CASATGTRYYEQYF. CDR3 sequence (DNA): TGTGCCAGCGCGACCGGGACTAGATACTACGAGCAGTACTTC.

The CDR3 region is CASSLAGRFEKLFF. CDR3 bases: TGTGCCAGCAGCTTGGCGGGTCGATTTGAAAAACTGTTTTTT. V and J are TRBV5-6 and TRBJ1-4; D gene uncertain. The V end lost 0 bases, the J end lost 7 bases, and 10 bases lay between the germline ends. CDR3 size: 14 residues. Per germline, CDR1 SGHDT and CDR2 YYEEEE.

This sequence joins TRBV2 and TRBJ2-5, with TRBD1 matching 7 bases. CDR1 and CDR2 (germline): SNHLY, FYNNEI. V was pared by 6 bases and J by 1 base, with 11 bases of the junction left unmatched. The CDR3 spans 16 residues. CDR3 amino acids: CASRTTPGQIQETQYF. The CDR3 coding sequence is TGTGCCAGCAGGACGACTCCGGGACAGATCCAAGAGACCCAGTACTTC.

The chain is built from TRBV11-2 and TRBJ2-2, with D perhaps matching TRBD1 (6 bases). The germline V gene encodes CDR1 SGHAT and CDR2 FQNNGV. This CDR3 has 15 amino acids. With 2 bases removed from V and 4 bases from J, the gap between germline ends came to 11 bases. CDR3 in amino acids: CASSLFIGGTGELFF. In nucleotides, the CDR3 is TGTGCCAGCAGCTTATTTATAGGGGGCACCGGGGAGCTGTTTTTT. The whole variable domain, remainder taken from reference TRBV11-2 and TRBJ2-2, is EAGVAQSPRYKIIEKRQSVAFWCNPISGHATLYWYQQILGQGPKLLIQFQNNGVVDDSQLPKDRFSAERLKGVDSTLKIQPAKLEDSAVYLCASSLFIGGTGELFFGEGSRLTVL.

The rearrangement links TRBV7-2 to TRBJ1-1, with TRBD1 as a possible D gene (5 bases). This CDR3 is built from 13 residues. Trimming left V 5 bases short and J 3 bases short, with 10 bases between. Germline values: CDR1 SGHTA, CDR2 FQGNSA. In DNA form, the CDR3 reads TGTGCCAGCAGCGAAACGGGGGACACTGAAGCTTTCTTT. Translated: CASSETGDTEAFF.

The V and J genes are TRBV28 and TRBJ1-4; the D is unclear. CDR3 length: 17 amino acids. The ends were cut back, 8 bases at V and 0 bases at J, with 19 bases in the middle. Germline lookup yields CDR1 MDHEN and CDR2 SYDVKM. For the CDR3, the DNA is TGTGCCAGCTCCTTGCTTACAGAATCTGCAACTAATGAAAAACTGTTTTTT. It yields the protein CASSLLTESATNEKLFF.

This chain links TRBV19 with TRBJ2-7; 7 bases fit TRBD1. Trimming removed 5 bases from V and 3 bases from J; junction bases left unmatched: 10. The CDR3 sequence is 15 residues long. CDR1 and CDR2 (germline): LNHDA, SQIVND (reference sequence). In nucleotides, the CDR3 is TGTGCCAGTAGTTACGCCGGGACAGACTTCTACGAGCAGTACTTC. The encoded protein is CASSYAGTDFYEQYF.

V and J are TRBV6-1 and TRBJ2-7; D unclear. This CDR3 has 16 amino acids. Trimming cost V 3 bases and J 0 bases, with 15 bases left between them. CDR1 is MNHNS, CDR2 SASEGT, per germline. The CDR3 coding sequence is TGTGCCAGCAGTGACCTGAGAAGATCCCCCTCCTACGAGCAGTACTTC. Translating gives CASSDLRRSPSYEQYF.

J is TRBJ1-2 and V is TRBV5-4; perhaps TRBD1 as D (6 bases). Trimming stripped 2 bases from V and 5 bases from J, with 13 bases between. In germline, CDR1 is SGHNT, CDR2 YYREEE (reference sequence). The CDR3 consists of 14 residues. The CDR3 DNA reads as TGTGCCAGCAGCTTTCTGGGGGCAGAGTATGGCTACACCTTC. Its translation: CASSFLGAEYGYTF.

This rearrangement joins TRBV2 to TRBJ2-3; 7 bases are a match to TRBD2. Losses at the gene ends were 6 bases for V and 2 bases for J; bases not matched to a gene: 8. The CDR3 is 15 amino acids. CDR1 and CDR2 (germline): SNHLY, FYNNEI. This CDR3 is CASSNGDYYTDTQYF. CDR3 sequence (DNA): TGTGCCAGCAGCAATGGGGACTACTACACAGATACGCAGTATTTT.

The CDR3 region has the DNA TGTGCCAGCTCTCAGGCCCCTGAGACCCAGTACTTC. Translation gives CASSQAPETQYF. The chain recombines TRBV5-6 with TRBJ2-5; D remains ambiguous. The CDR3 spans 12 residues. CDR1 and CDR2 (germline): SGHDT, YYEEEE. Trimming left V 7 bases short and J 5 bases short, with 12 bases between.

CDR3 amino acids: CASSPGQAPNQPQHF. CDR3 nucleotides: TGCGCCAGCAGCCCGGGACAGGCCCCCAATCAGCCCCAGCATTTT. The chain has TRBV4-1 and TRBJ1-5, with 8 positions matching TRBD1. Trimming took 4 bases from V and 3 from J; bases not matched to a gene: 5. Germline V gene sequence: CDR1 MGHRA, CDR2 YSYEKL. The CDR3 covers 15 residues.

V usage is TRBV27 and J usage is TRBJ2-5; 15 bases agree with TRBD2. Germline V gene lookup returns CDR1 MNHEY and CDR2 SMNVEV (reference sequence). The CDR3 sequence is 18 residues long. V lost 5 bases, J lost 2 bases, and 9 bases stayed unmatched. The chain's CDR3 is CASSVSGLAGGLQETQYF. The CDR3 DNA follows: TGTGCCAGCAGTGTTTCGGGACTAGCGGGAGGCCTTCAAGAGACCCAGTACTTC.

The V and J genes are TRBV7-3 and TRBJ2-3; 10 nucleotides agree with TRBD1. The CDR3 totals 16 residues. V trimming: 6 bases; J trimming: 8 bases; junction bases outside the gene matches: 14. CDR1 and CDR2 from the germline V gene are SGHTA and FQGTGA. As DNA, the CDR3 is TGTGCCAGCAGATATTCTACGGGACAGGGGAGCGCTACGCAGTATTTT. Protein product: CASRYSTGQGSATQYF.

This clone occurred a few times. The chain uses TRBV7-3 and TRBJ1-1, with TRBD1 identical over 8 bases. Germline CDR1 SGHTA, CDR2 FQGTGA. The CDR3 is 14 amino acids. Trimming at V came to 4 bases and at J to 1 base, leaving 2 bases not matched to a gene. The CDR3: CASSSGTGNTEAFF. The CDR3 nucleotides read TGTGCCAGCAGCTCAGGGACAGGGAACACTGAAGCTTTCTTT.

This chain connects TRBV2 to TRBJ1-2; possibly TRBD1 for D (5 bases). Trimming cost V 7 bases and J 1 base, with 10 bases left between them. The germline gives CDR1 SNHLY, CDR2 FYNNEI. The CDR3 has 13 residues. CDR3 nucleotides: TGTGCCAGCATCCTCCAGGGTAACTATGGCTACACCTTC. This codes for CASILQGNYGYTF.

This chain uses TRBV25-1 with TRBJ2-3; D might be TRBD2 (6 bases). Trimming stripped 4 bases from V and 0 bases from J, with 14 bases between. The CDR3 is made up of 16 amino acids. CDR1 and CDR2 from the germline V gene are MGHDK and SYGVNS. As DNA, the CDR3 is TGTGCCAGCAGTGTCGGGGGTGCGACTAGCACAGATACGCAGTATTTT. Amino acids: CASSVGGATSTDTQYF.

V is TRBV4-2 and J is TRBJ2-3; D not resolved. This CDR3 is built from 14 residues. Trimming took 4 bases from V and 1 from J, leaving 9 bases between them. The germline V gene has CDR1 LGHNA and CDR2 YNFKEQ. CDR3 nucleotides: TGTGCCAGCAGCCCTCCCTACGGCACAGATACGCAGTATTTT. Protein product: CASSPPYGTDTQYF.

The chain uses TRBV27 and TRBJ1-4, with 7 bases lining up with TRBD1. This CDR3 spans 15 amino acids. Per the germline V gene, CDR1 is MNHEY and CDR2 is SMNVEV (reference sequence). V lost 5 bases and J lost 4; bases outside the gene matches: 7. CDR3 loop: CASSLRTGRNEKLFF. The CDR3 DNA reads as TGTGCCAGCAGTCTCCGGACAGGACGTAATGAAAAACTGTTTTTT.

V usage is TRBV6-1 and J usage is TRBJ1-3; no reliable D call. V lost 1 base and J lost 0, with 7 bases in between. The CDR3 is made up of 15 amino acids. Germline CDR1 and CDR2: MNHNS and SASEGT. CDR3 residues: CASSEGHYSGNTIYF. CDR3 sequence (DNA): TGTGCCAGCAGTGAAGGACATTACTCTGGAAACACCATATATTTT.

The chain recombines TRBV5-1 with TRBJ2-2; TRBD1 might be the D (5 bases). Deletions cut 6 bases from V and 0 bases from J, with 21 bases between. CDR1 is SGHRS, CDR2 YFSETQ, per germline. This CDR3 has 18 amino acids. This CDR3 is CASNTRVTYESNTGELFF. CDR3 DNA sequence: TGCGCCAGCAATACCAGGGTGACCTACGAGTCGAACACCGGGGAGCTGTTTTTT.

V gene TRBV6-5 combines with J gene TRBJ2-1; 7 nucleotides align to TRBD2. From germline, CDR1 is MNHEY and CDR2 SVGAGI. The CDR3 totals 14 residues. J was trimmed by 4 bases and V by 2 bases; bases with no gene match: 2. CDR3 region: CASSYGGEYNEQFF. CDR3 nucleotide sequence: TGTGCCAGCAGTTACGGGGGGGAATACAATGAGCAGTTCTTC.

This sequence joins TRBV27 and TRBJ2-2; TRBD2 matches at 8 bases. V lost 8 bases to trimming and J lost 8 bases; unmatched junction nucleotides: 10. The CDR3 contains 14 residues. Germline CDR1 reads MNHEY; CDR2 reads SMNVEV (reference sequence). The CDR3 DNA follows: TGTGCCAGCGGGACTAGGGTGGGAGTTGGGGAGCTGTTTTTT. It specifies CASGTRVGVGELFF.

The chain recombines TRBV15 with TRBJ1-4, with D hard to call. This CDR3 has 13 amino acids. V gave up 0 bases and J gave up 6 bases, with 5 bases separating them. Germline loops: CDR1 LNHNV, CDR2 YYDKDF (reference sequence). The CDR3, as DNA: TGTGCCACCAGCAGAGATCTGTATGAAAAACTGTTTTTT. Protein sequence: CATSRDLYEKLFF.

The V and J genes are TRBV2 and TRBJ1-5; a possible D gene is TRBD1 (6 bases). The V gene's germline CDR1 is SNHLY and CDR2 FYNNEI. V lost 1 base and J 6 bases, leaving 7 bases between the germline ends. This CDR3 region has 13 residues. CDR3 sequence: CASSEDRAQPQHF. The CDR3 DNA sequence: TGTGCCAGCAGTGAAGACAGGGCTCAGCCCCAGCATTTT.

This chain connects TRBV6-1 to TRBJ2-7; tentative D call: TRBD2 (6 bases). The CDR3 spans 14 residues. Germline V lookup: CDR1 MNHNS, CDR2 SASEGT. V lost 8 bases and J 4 bases, leaving 18 bases between the germline ends. The CDR3 nucleotides read TGTGCCAGCGGCCGGGACGGAGGAGGGTACGAGCAGTACTTC. This encodes CASGRDGGGYEQYF.

The J gene is TRBJ2-7, the V gene TRBV25-1, with unresolved D. Germline CDR1 and CDR2: MGHDK and SYGVNS. Trimming cost V 3 bases and J 0 bases, with 6 bases left between them. The CDR3 length is 13 residues. CDR3 bases: TGTGCCAGCAGTGACTGGAGCTCCTACGAGCAGTACTTC. This translates into CASSDWSSYEQYF.

The V gene is TRBV9, the J gene TRBJ2-7, with a tentative D call TRBD1 (6 bases). Germline loops: CDR1 SGDLS, CDR2 YYNGEE. With 0 bases removed from V and 3 bases from J, the gap between germline ends came to 10 bases. This CDR3 has 14 amino acids. CDR3 sequence: CASSVGDNHYEQYF. CDR3 coding DNA: TGTGCCAGCAGCGTAGGGGACAACCACTACGAGCAGTACTTC.

This chain links TRBV7-2 with TRBJ2-1; 7 nucleotides agree with TRBD2. The CDR3 runs 15 residues. Trimming removed 5 bases from V and 2 bases from J; junction bases left unmatched: 6. Germline V gene data show CDR1 as SGHTA and CDR2 as FQGNSA. In DNA form, the CDR3 reads TGTGCCAGCAGCGTTAGCGGGCCCACCTACAATGAGCAGTTCTTC. Protein sequence: CASSVSGPTYNEQFF.